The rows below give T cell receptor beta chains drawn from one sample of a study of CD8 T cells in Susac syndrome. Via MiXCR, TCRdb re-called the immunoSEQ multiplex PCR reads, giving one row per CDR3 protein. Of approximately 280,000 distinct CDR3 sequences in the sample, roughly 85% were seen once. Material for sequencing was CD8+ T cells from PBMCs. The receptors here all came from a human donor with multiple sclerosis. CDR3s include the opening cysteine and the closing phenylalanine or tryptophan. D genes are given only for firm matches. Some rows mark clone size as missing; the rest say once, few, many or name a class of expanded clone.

cdr3_aa: CASNPGTSGRLSTDTQYF
cdr3_nt: TGTGCCAGCAATCCCGGGACTAGCGGTAGACTTAGCACAGATACGCAGTATTTT
v_call: TRBV6-1
clone_size: NA
j_call: TRBJ2-3
d_call: TRBD2

cdr3_aa: CASSGEAGGAGAFF
cdr3_nt: TGTGCCAGCAGTGGAGAGGCAGGGGGCGCGGGCGCTTTCTTT
v_call: TRBV2
clone_size: few
j_call: TRBJ1-1
d_call: TRBD1

cdr3_aa: CAWSISGTDYNEQFF
cdr3_nt: TGTGCCTGGAGTATCTCCGGGACAGACTACAATGAGCAGTTCTTC
v_call: TRBV30
clone_size: NA
j_call: TRBJ2-1
d_call: TRBD1

cdr3_aa: CAGSLGIGYTEAFF
cdr3_nt: TGTGCCGGCAGCTTAGGTATAGGGTACACTGAAGCTTTCTTT
v_call: TRBV7-8
clone_size: once
j_call: TRBJ1-1
d_call: NA

cdr3_aa: CASSAALDRSHEQYF
cdr3_nt: TGTGCCAGCAGCGCAGCCCTAGATAGAAGTCACGAGCAGTACTTC
v_call: TRBV27
clone_size: few
j_call: TRBJ2-7
d_call: NA

cdr3_aa: CASSYPGEEDTQYF
cdr3_nt: TGTGCCAGCAGTTACCCGGGAGAGGAAGATACGCAGTATTTT
v_call: TRBV6-2/TRBV6-3
clone_size: NA
j_call: TRBJ2-3
d_call: NA

cdr3_aa: CASSASGRAANEQFF
cdr3_nt: TGTGCCAGCAGTGCAAGCGGGAGGGCGGCCAATGAGCAGTTCTTC
v_call: TRBV9
clone_size: NA
j_call: TRBJ2-1
d_call: TRBD2

cdr3_aa: CASSEGGFVYEQYF
cdr3_nt: TGTGCCAGCAGTGAAGGCGGGTTCGTCTACGAGCAGTACTTC
v_call: TRBV25-1
clone_size: NA
j_call: TRBJ2-7
d_call: NA

cdr3_aa: CASSYTSQGQPQHF
cdr3_nt: TGTGCCAGCAGTTACACATCACAAGGCCAGCCCCAGCATTTT
v_call: TRBV6-6
clone_size: few
j_call: TRBJ1-5
d_call: NA

cdr3_aa: CASSAVLAGGPHNEQFF
cdr3_nt: TGTGCCAGCAGTGCCGTACTAGCGGGAGGGCCCCACAATGAGCAGTTCTTC
v_call: TRBV6-4
clone_size: NA
j_call: TRBJ2-1
d_call: TRBD2

cdr3_aa: CASTLLAGGSYNEQFF
cdr3_nt: TGTGCCAGTACCCTACTAGCGGGAGGGTCGTACAATGAGCAGTTCTTC
v_call: TRBV19
clone_size: NA
j_call: TRBJ2-1
d_call: TRBD2

cdr3_aa: CASRAGDYLYNEQFF
cdr3_nt: TGTGCCAGCAGGGCCGGGGACTACCTCTACAATGAGCAGTTCTTC
v_call: TRBV12-3/TRBV12-4
clone_size: NA
j_call: TRBJ2-1
d_call: TRBD2

cdr3_aa: CASSLAGQAYGYTF
cdr3_nt: TGTGCCAGCAGCTTAGCGGGCCAAGCCTATGGCTACACCTTC
v_call: TRBV11-2
clone_size: NA
j_call: TRBJ1-2
d_call: NA

cdr3_aa: CASSALTPGRVTDTQYF
cdr3_nt: TGTGCCAGCAGTGCCCTAACCCCAGGGAGGGTCACAGATACGCAGTATTTT
v_call: TRBV6-1
clone_size: NA
j_call: TRBJ2-3
d_call: TRBD2

cdr3_aa: CASSYFSLPVAKNIQYF
cdr3_nt: TGTGCCAGCAGTTACTTTAGTCTGCCGGTGGCCAAAAACATTCAGTACTTC
v_call: TRBV6-5
clone_size: NA
j_call: TRBJ2-4
d_call: NA

cdr3_aa: CASSFRGLRTPGQETQYF
cdr3_nt: TGTGCCAGCAGCTTCAGGGGACTGAGAACCCCGGGCCAAGAGACCCAGTACTTC
v_call: TRBV7-8
clone_size: NA
j_call: TRBJ2-5
d_call: NA

cdr3_aa: CASSQRTGVNIQYF
cdr3_nt: TGCGCCAGCAGCCAGAGGACAGGGGTTAACATTCAGTACTTC
v_call: TRBV4-1
clone_size: few
j_call: TRBJ2-4
d_call: TRBD1

cdr3_aa: CASSDSGPNTGELFF
cdr3_nt: TGTGCCAGCAGTGATTCGGGCCCGAACACCGGGGAGCTGTTTTTT
v_call: TRBV6-5
clone_size: NA
j_call: TRBJ2-2
d_call: NA

cdr3_aa: CASRWAYNQPQHF
cdr3_nt: TGTGCCAGCAGGTGGGCTTACAATCAGCCCCAGCATTTT
v_call: TRBV27
clone_size: NA
j_call: TRBJ1-5
d_call: NA

cdr3_aa: CASIPGPGAIYEQYF
cdr3_nt: TGTGCCAGCATCCCGGGGCCAGGGGCTATCTACGAGCAGTACTTC
v_call: TRBV28
clone_size: NA
j_call: TRBJ2-7
d_call: NA

cdr3_aa: CASSSTPTGVGDEQYF
cdr3_nt: TGTGCCAGCAGTTCAACGCCGACAGGTGTGGGGGACGAGCAGTACTTC
v_call: TRBV27
clone_size: NA
j_call: TRBJ2-7
d_call: NA

cdr3_aa: CASGGLAGGMEQFF
cdr3_nt: TGTGCCAGCGGAGGACTAGCGGGTGGGATGGAGCAGTTCTTC
v_call: TRBV9
clone_size: NA
j_call: TRBJ2-1
d_call: TRBD2

cdr3_aa: CASSVGGLGEQYF
cdr3_nt: TGTGCCAGCAGCGTAGGGGGACTAGGCGAGCAGTACTTC
v_call: TRBV9
clone_size: NA
j_call: TRBJ2-7
d_call: TRBD2

cdr3_aa: CASSLGGLDEQFF
cdr3_nt: TGTGCCAGTAGCCTTGGGGGATTAGATGAGCAGTTCTTC
v_call: TRBV19
clone_size: NA
j_call: TRBJ2-1
d_call: NA

cdr3_aa: CASSWDRGAEAFF
cdr3_nt: TGTGCCAGCAGTTGGGACAGGGGGGCTGAAGCTTTCTTT
v_call: TRBV27
clone_size: NA
j_call: TRBJ1-1
d_call: TRBD1

cdr3_aa: CASSSGQRSGPQHF
cdr3_nt: TGTGCCAGCAGTTCCGGACAGAGGAGTGGGCCCCAGCATTTT
v_call: TRBV6-5
clone_size: NA
j_call: TRBJ1-5
d_call: NA

cdr3_aa: CSVEERTRSKYF
cdr3_nt: TGCAGCGTTGAAGAACGAACAAGATCGAAGTATTTT
v_call: TRBV29-1
clone_size: once
j_call: TRBJ2-3
d_call: NA

cdr3_aa: CASSVGAGGGDTQYF
cdr3_nt: TGTGCCAGCAGCGTCGGAGCGGGAGGTGGAGATACGCAGTATTTT
v_call: TRBV14
clone_size: NA
j_call: TRBJ2-3
d_call: TRBD2

cdr3_aa: CASSVKSGVSDEQYF
cdr3_nt: TGTGCCAGCAGCGTAAAGTCCGGGGTTAGCGACGAGCAGTACTTC
v_call: TRBV9
clone_size: NA
j_call: TRBJ2-7
d_call: NA

cdr3_aa: CASSLAGLAANTGELFF
cdr3_nt: TGTGCCAGCAGCTTAGCGGGGCTAGCGGCGAACACCGGGGAGCTGTTTTTT
v_call: TRBV7-2
clone_size: NA
j_call: TRBJ2-2
d_call: TRBD2

cdr3_aa: CASKLAGEGETQYF
cdr3_nt: TGTGCCAGCAAACTAGCGGGAGAGGGAGAGACCCAGTACTTC
v_call: TRBV28
clone_size: NA
j_call: TRBJ2-5
d_call: TRBD2

cdr3_aa: CASSENPGLGFPDTQYF
cdr3_nt: TGTGCCAGCAGTGAAAACCCGGGACTAGGATTCCCAGATACGCAGTATTTT
v_call: TRBV27
clone_size: NA
j_call: TRBJ2-3
d_call: TRBD2

cdr3_aa: CASSLGLAGAGEETQYF
cdr3_nt: TGTGCCAGCAGCTTAGGACTGGCGGGGGCGGGAGAAGAGACCCAGTACTTC
v_call: TRBV7-9
clone_size: NA
j_call: TRBJ2-5
d_call: NA

cdr3_aa: CASTKIGTSNEKLFF
cdr3_nt: TGTGCCAGCACCAAAATCGGGACATCGAATGAAAAACTGTTTTTT
v_call: TRBV27
clone_size: NA
j_call: TRBJ1-4
d_call: NA

cdr3_aa: CASSLSRLSGREGTDTQYF
cdr3_nt: TGTGCCAGCAGTTTATCCCGTCTGAGCGGGAGAGAGGGCACAGATACGCAGTATTTT
v_call: TRBV27
clone_size: NA
j_call: TRBJ2-3
d_call: TRBD2

cdr3_aa: CASSYAGQGTGANVLTF
cdr3_nt: TGTGCCAGCAGTTACGCGGGACAGGGCACTGGGGCCAACGTCCTGACTTTC
v_call: TRBV6-5
clone_size: NA
j_call: TRBJ2-6
d_call: TRBD1

cdr3_aa: CASSYRLAGESLEGDNEQFF
cdr3_nt: TGTGCCAGCAGCTACAGACTAGCGGGAGAATCTTTGGAGGGAGACAATGAGCAGTTCTTC
v_call: TRBV7-8
clone_size: NA
j_call: TRBJ2-1
d_call: TRBD2

cdr3_aa: CASSLSGGGSYEQYF
cdr3_nt: TGTGCCAGCAGCTTAAGTGGAGGGGGCTCCTACGAGCAGTACTTC
v_call: TRBV11-2
clone_size: NA
j_call: TRBJ2-7
d_call: NA

cdr3_aa: CATYRGGSYEQYF
cdr3_nt: TGTGCCACCTACAGGGGAGGTTCCTACGAGCAGTACTTC
v_call: TRBV28
clone_size: NA
j_call: TRBJ2-7
d_call: NA

cdr3_aa: CSARGQYSYEQYF
cdr3_nt: TGCAGTGCTAGAGGACAGTACTCCTACGAGCAGTACTTC
v_call: TRBV20-1
clone_size: NA
j_call: TRBJ2-7
d_call: NA

cdr3_aa: CSVLDRGSDSTDTQYF
cdr3_nt: TGCAGCGTCCTCGACAGGGGCAGTGATAGCACAGATACGCAGTATTTT
v_call: TRBV29-1
clone_size: NA
j_call: TRBJ2-3
d_call: TRBD1

cdr3_aa: CASRAGTRDNEQFF
cdr3_nt: TGTGCCAGCAGAGCCGGGACTAGGGACAATGAGCAGTTCTTC
v_call: TRBV7-3
clone_size: NA
j_call: TRBJ2-1
d_call: TRBD2